The 21 T cell receptor beta chains below come from one sample, sequenced in a study of T-cell reconstitution after alpha-beta-depleted transplantation in children. Researchers prepared the TCRbeta library using unique molecular identifiers, the study reports. Using its own MiXCR run on the PCR reads, TCRdb lists one record per CDR3 protein. The sample holds approximately 640,000 distinct CDR3 sequences; approximately 16% are singletons and the top ten take over 0.95%. Sequences were derived from PBMCs from the stem cell graft donor, sampled from the stem cell graft. The origin of the receptors is a human donor who donated a stem cell graft to a child with acute myeloid leukemia.

The V gene is TRBV6-2 or TRBV6-3, the J gene TRBJ1-5; D is unclear. The CDR3 loop spans 12 amino acids. Germline V gene sequence: CDR1 MNHEY, CDR2 SVGEGT. V was clipped by 10 bases and J by 3 bases, with 10 bases between them. The CDR3: CATRHDNQPQHF. Here the CDR3 DNA reads TGTGCCACCCGACATGACAATCAGCCCCAGCATTTT.

At least ten counts were recorded for this clonotype. The genes are TRBV4-1 and TRBJ1-1; the D gene is possibly TRBD1 (5 bases). The CDR3 has 13 amino acids. Germline V lookup: CDR1 MGHRA, CDR2 YSYEKL. V lost 8 bases and J lost 3, with 13 bases in between. The DNA of the CDR3 is TGCGCCAGCCACCCAGCAGGGCACACTGAAGCTTTCTTT. This translates into CASHPAGHTEAFF.

This clonotype was counted at least ten times. The V gene is TRBV7-6, the J gene TRBJ1-6; TRBD1 is a possible D gene (5 bases). The CDR3 has 13 amino acids. V shed 5 bases and J shed 19 bases, with 21 bases lying between them. Looked up from germline, CDR1 is SGHVS and CDR2 is FNYEAQ. The CDR3 DNA reads TGTGCCAGCAGCCAAATGGGGGAGGGCCCTTATCACTTT. Amino acids: CASSQMGEGPYHF.

This clonotype was seen at least ten times. The chain is built from TRBV24-1 and TRBJ2-1, with TRBD2 matching over 11 bases. The CDR3 runs 15 residues. Germline values: CDR1 KGHDR, CDR2 SFDVKD. V lost 0 bases, J lost 10 bases, and 4 bases stayed unmatched. DNA of the CDR3: TGTGCCACCAGTGATTTGGGGACTAGCGGAGAAGAGCAGTTCTTC. Translation: CATSDLGTSGEEQFF.

This clonotype was counted ten times or more. The chain couples TRBV20-1 to TRBJ1-1; D might be TRBD1 (6 bases). V was pared by 0 bases and J by 0 bases, with 17 bases between. Germline V lookup: CDR1 DFQATT, CDR2 SNEGSKA (reference sequence). The CDR3 runs to 17 residues. The DNA for the CDR3 is TGCAGTGCTAGAGATCAGGGGTTGGGCACTTTGAACACTGAAGCTTTCTTT. Its protein product is CSARDQGLGTLNTEAFF.

This clonotype was counted between two and nine times. This chain uses TRBV7-8 with TRBJ1-2; 7 bases map to TRBD1. Germline CDR1 and CDR2: SGHVS and FQNEAQ. J lost 7 bases, V lost 4 bases, and 9 bases had no gene match. This CDR3 comprises 14 residues. The CDR3 DNA reads as TGTGCCAGCAGCTCGACAGGGTCTGGCTCTGGCTACACCTTC. Its translation: CASSSTGSGSGYTF.

This clonotype was counted at least ten times. This chain connects TRBV11-3 to TRBJ1-2, with D hard to call. V dropped 5 bases and J dropped 0 bases, with 4 bases sitting between them. CDR1 is SGHNT and CDR2 is YENEEA in the germline V gene. The CDR3 sequence is 12 residues long. The CDR3 DNA is TGTGCCAGCAGCCGGGCTAACTATGGCTACACCTTC. It encodes CASSRANYGYTF.

This chain links TRBV27 with TRBJ2-1; TRBD2 matches at 14 bases. This CDR3 has 13 amino acids. The trim removed 11 bases at V and 9 bases at J, leaving 6 bases unmatched. Germline V lookup: CDR1 MNHEY, CDR2 SMNVEV (reference sequence). CDR3 bases: TGTGCCGCCGGACTAGCGGGGGGAACTGAGCAGTTCTTC. Its translation: CAAGLAGGTEQFF.

The sample holds many counts of this clonotype. The V call is TRBV20-1, the J call TRBJ1-2; 11 bases match TRBD1. The germline V gene has CDR1 DFQATT and CDR2 SNEGSKA (reference sequence). The CDR3 contains 13 residues. Trimming removed 8 bases from V and 7 bases from J; junction bases left unmatched: 9. CDR3 protein: CSLGQGADGGYTF. CDR3 bases: TGCAGTCTTGGACAGGGGGCAGATGGTGGCTACACCTTC.

About this clonotype: This may stem from a read error, because a much larger clone lies one nucleotide away. The rearrangement uses TRBV11-2 and TRBJ2-2, with TRBD1 as a possible D gene (5 bases). Germline CDR1 SGHAT, CDR2 FQNNGV. The V end lost 5 bases, the J end lost 1 base, and 8 bases lay between the germline ends. The CDR3 is made up of 14 amino acids. This chain's CDR3 is CASSARVNTGELFF. CDR3 bases: TGTGCCAGCAGCGCCAGGGTGAACACCGGGGAGCTGTTTTTT.

CDR3 in amino acids: CASSFARSSGGNIQYF. CDR3 coding DNA: TGTGCCAGCAGTTTCGCGCGGAGTAGCGGGGGAAACATTCAGTACTTC. The chain carries TRBV12-3 or TRBV12-4 and TRBJ2-4; 9 positions match TRBD2. The CDR3 runs to 16 residues. V was clipped by 3 bases and J by 6 bases; unmatched bases: 9.

V usage is TRBV3-1 and J usage is TRBJ1-6, with D possibly TRBD1 on 5 matching bases. Germline CDR1 is LGHDT and CDR2 is YNNKEL (reference sequence). The ends were cut back, 1 base at V and 14 bases at J, with 15 bases in the middle. CDR3 length: 14 residues. CDR3 bases: TGTGCCAGCAGCCAAGTAGGGGCGCCAGTGGCCCTCCACTTT. Protein product: CASSQVGAPVALHF.

Turning to this clonotype: At one end the junction does not follow the germline gene, possibly because of a read error. In nucleotides, the CDR3 is TGTGCCAGCAGCTTTAGCGGGGGGTCGACAGGTACGCAGTATTTT. Translated: CASSFSGGSTGTQYF. V and J are TRBV7-9 and TRBJ2-3, with 10 bases that match TRBD2. The germline CDR1 and CDR2 sequences are SEHNR and FQNEAQ (reference sequence). CDR3 size: 15 residues.

The chain has TRBV20-1 and TRBJ1-1; a weak D match, TRBD1 (5 bases). In germline, CDR1 is DFQATT, CDR2 SNEGSKA (reference sequence). Trimming pared 4 bases from V and 3 bases from J, leaving 15 bases between. The CDR3 totals 14 residues. CDR3 nucleotide sequence: TGCAGTGCTAAAATCCAAGGGGAGGACACTGAAGCTTTCTTT. Translated, it gives CSAKIQGEDTEAFF.

This chain links TRBV7-2 with TRBJ2-5; perhaps TRBD2 as D (6 bases). Looked up from germline, CDR1 is SGHTA and CDR2 is FQGNSA. Deletions cut 5 bases from V and 5 bases from J, with 18 bases between. The CDR3 covers 15 residues. The CDR3 nucleotides are TGTGCCAGCAGCCCGGGGGACCGATTTCTGGAGACCCAGTACTTC. Its translation is CASSPGDRFLETQYF.

V usage is TRBV12-3 or TRBV12-4 and J usage is TRBJ1-1, with 9 bases identical to TRBD1. CDR3 size: 15 residues. The trim removed 6 bases at V and 3 bases at J, leaving 8 bases unmatched. In DNA form, the CDR3 reads TGTGCCAGCAGAGGCGGGACAGGGTTTTACACTGAAGCTTTCTTT. It translates to CASRGGTGFYTEAFF.

The table lists this clonotype with a few counts. V usage is TRBV15 and J usage is TRBJ1-5, with 12 positions matching TRBD1. Germline V gives CDR1 LNHNV, CDR2 YYDKDF (reference sequence). The V gene end was trimmed by 3 bases and the J gene end by 1 base; junction bases not matched to a gene: 4. This CDR3 spans 17 amino acids. The CDR3 bases are TGTGCCACCAGCAGCGAGGGGACAGGGGGCAGCAATCAGCCCCAGCATTTT. It specifies CATSSEGTGGSNQPQHF.

There are many counts of this clonotype. The genes are TRBV29-1 and TRBJ1-5; a possible D gene is TRBD1 (6 bases). CDR1 is SQVTM, CDR2 ANQGSEA, per germline. The length of the CDR3 is 12 residues. V dropped 7 bases and J dropped 4 bases, with 11 bases sitting between them. CDR3 DNA sequence: TGCAGCGCTGGACAGTTAAATCAGCCCCAGCATTTT. Translating gives CSAGQLNQPQHF.

This clonotype was seen many times. This chain joins TRBV29-1 and TRBJ1-2; 8 bases align to TRBD1. CDR1 SQVTM and CDR2 ANQGSEA come from the germline V gene. This CDR3 has 12 amino acids. V lost 6 bases and J lost 3; bases outside the gene matches: 3. The CDR3 region has the DNA TGCAGCGTCCAGGGGGCGGACTATGGCTACACCTTC. This encodes CSVQGADYGYTF.

V is TRBV15 and J is TRBJ1-3; D remains ambiguous. The CDR3 covers 13 residues. V lost 2 bases and J 4 bases, leaving 6 bases between the germline ends. The germline gives CDR1 LNHNV, CDR2 YYDKDF (reference sequence). DNA of the CDR3: TGTGCCACCAGCAGATCCCTAGGAAACACCATATATTTT. Amino acids: CATSRSLGNTIYF.

This clonotype was detected ten times or more. J is TRBJ1-5 and V is TRBV20-1, with D hard to call. V was pared by 7 bases and J by 6 bases, with 16 bases between. Germline V lookup: CDR1 DFQATT, CDR2 SNEGSKA (reference sequence). CDR3 length equals 13 residues. The CDR3 loop reads CSVVREQRQPQHF. CDR3 DNA sequence: TGCAGTGTCGTGAGGGAACAGCGTCAGCCCCAGCATTTT.